This passage covers 25 T cell receptor beta chains from one sample sequenced in a study of T cell responses to AZD1222 COVID-19 vaccine. Clones were sequenced by immunoSEQ multiplex PCR, and TCRdb holds only the in-frame ones, with some missing. The sample has roughly 120,000 clones, 88% seen once. Sequencing was performed on peripheral blood, taken on day 0 of AZD1222 vaccination. The receptors originated from an adult in good health.

This chain connects TRBV6-5 to TRBJ2-1, with 9 bases aligning to TRBD2. V dropped 2 bases and J dropped 8; count of bases not matched to a gene: 10. CDR3 length equals 16 residues. Germline V gene sequence: CDR1 MNHEY, CDR2 SVGAGI. Written as DNA, the CDR3 is TGTGCCAGCAGTTACGGCCTAGCGGGGTTAGTTCATGAGCAGTTCTTC. It codes for CASSYGLAGLVHEQFF.

The rearrangement links TRBV10-1 to TRBJ2-4, with unresolved D. This CDR3 contains 16 residues. Germline CDR1 and CDR2: WNHNN and SYGVQD (reference sequence). Trimming stripped 2 bases from V and 0 bases from J, with 11 bases between. CDR3: CASSEHGSKAKNIQYF. CDR3 nucleotide sequence: TGCGCCAGCAGTGAGCACGGCTCAAAAGCCAAAAACATTCAGTACTTC.

V and J are TRBV5-1 and TRBJ1-1, with D uncertain. Trimming shortened V by 2 bases and J by 2 bases, and 4 bases separated the two germline ends. The CDR3 length is 12 residues. Germline V lookup: CDR1 SGHRS, CDR2 YFSETQ. CDR3 coding DNA: TGCGCCAGCAGCTTTGAAAACACTGAAGCTTTCTTT. Protein product: CASSFENTEAFF.

The chain links TRBV5-6 to TRBJ2-7; the D is unclear. V was pared by 1 base and J by 1 base, with 12 bases between. This CDR3 has 15 amino acids. The V gene's germline CDR1 is SGHDT and CDR2 YYEEEE. DNA for the CDR3: TGTGCCAGCAGCTTGCGGCTCTTGGGTTCCTACGAGCAGTACTTC. Translated: CASSLRLLGSYEQYF.

This clone was counted only a few times. The chain employs TRBV9 and TRBJ2-3; 9 bases line up with TRBD2. Germline lookup yields CDR1 SGDLS and CDR2 YYNGEE. Unmatched junction bases numbered 5, after V lost 0 bases and J lost 3 bases. The CDR3 length is 16 residues. The CDR3 region has the DNA TGTGCCAGCAGCGTAGTTGGTAGCGGGGGAACAGATACGCAGTATTTT. This gives the protein CASSVVGSGGTDTQYF.

This clone was observed a single time. This sequence joins TRBV28 and TRBJ2-6; no definite D call. CDR1 is MDHEN and CDR2 is SYDVKM in the germline V gene. With 1 base removed from V and 2 bases from J, the gap between germline ends came to 9 bases. The CDR3 loop spans 16 amino acids. The CDR3 nucleotides are TGTGCCAGCAGTTTATTCCGCAACCCTGGGGCCAACGTCCTGACTTTC. Amino acids: CASSLFRNPGANVLTF.

The V and J genes are TRBV19 and TRBJ1-2; tentatively, D is TRBD1 (5 bases). V was clipped by 4 bases and J by 5 bases, with 14 bases between them. The CDR3 spans 14 residues. Germline CDR1 reads LNHDA; CDR2 reads SQIVND (reference sequence). In DNA, the CDR3 is TGTGCCAGTAGTAGCGGCAGGGCCTCTTATGGCTACACCTTC. Its protein is CASSSGRASYGYTF.

This clone was found once. The CDR3 protein is CATQGGSRLGNQPQHF. The CDR3 DNA reads TGCGCCACCCAAGGAGGCAGCCGCCTGGGCAATCAGCCCCAGCATTTT. V gene TRBV10-2 combines with J gene TRBJ1-5; no reliable D call. The length of the CDR3 is 16 residues. CDR1 WSHSY and CDR2 SAAADI come from the germline V gene. The V and J ends lost 10 bases and 2 bases respectively, with 21 bases between them.

The chain is built from TRBV4-1 and TRBJ1-2; TRBD1 might be the D (6 bases). Trimming left V 4 bases short and J 8 bases short, with 11 bases between. The V gene's germline CDR1 is MGHRA and CDR2 YSYEKL. The CDR3 loop spans 12 amino acids. In nucleotides, the CDR3 is TGCGCCAGCAGCCGTTCAGGGGTCGGCTACACCTTC. It codes for CASSRSGVGYTF.

The chain carries TRBV2 and TRBJ2-7; TRBD2 aligns across 7 bases. V trimming: 2 bases; J trimming: 3 bases; junction bases outside the gene matches: 4. The CDR3 length is 14 residues. Germline CDR1 and CDR2: SNHLY and FYNNEI. The CDR3 protein is CASSESASGYEQYF. CDR3 nucleotides: TGTGCCAGCAGTGAATCGGCTAGCGGCTACGAGCAGTACTTC.

The chain carries TRBV27 and TRBJ2-7, with 12 bases aligning to TRBD2. The length of the CDR3 is 16 residues. With V trimmed by 5 bases and J by 4 bases, 9 bases remained unmatched. Germline CDR1 is MNHEY and CDR2 is SMNVEV (reference sequence). CDR3 in DNA: TGTGCCAGCAGTCCCGGCGGACTAGCGGGAAATTACGAGCAGTACTTC. It yields the protein CASSPGGLAGNYEQYF.

Written as DNA, the CDR3 is TGTGCCAGCAGGGGGTCCTACGAGCAGTACTTC. Translating gives CASRGSYEQYF. This chain joins TRBV5-8 and TRBJ2-7, with unresolved D. This CDR3 has 11 amino acids. Germline CDR1 reads SGHTS; CDR2 reads YDEGEE. Between the trimmed V and J ends, which lost 5 bases and 1 base, there was a span of 4 bases.

The count of this clone is one. This sequence joins TRBV3-1 (or the pseudogene TRBV3-2) and TRBJ1-1; D might be TRBD1 (5 bases). V lost 0 bases to trimming and J lost 1 base, with 12 bases between them. Germline CDR1 is LGHDT and CDR2 is YNNKEL (reference sequence). This CDR3 is built from 16 residues. The CDR3 DNA reads as TGTGCCAGCAGCCAAGAGGGCGAGGGACGGAACACTGAAGCTTTCTTT. Translating it yields CASSQEGEGRNTEAFF.

The J gene is TRBJ1-6, the V gene TRBV7-2; D not certain. The CDR3 consists of 13 residues. From germline, CDR1 is SGHTA and CDR2 FQGNSA. The ends were cut back, 5 bases at V and 9 bases at J, with 11 bases in the middle. The DNA of the CDR3 is TGTGCCAGCAGCACATTCCACGGTTCACCCCTCCACTTT. It encodes CASSTFHGSPLHF.

The chain recombines TRBV4-1 with TRBJ2-2; D not certain. Trimming took off 1 base at V and 1 base at J, with 7 bases between the two ends. The CDR3 covers 15 residues. CDR1 MGHRA and CDR2 YSYEKL come from the germline V gene. CDR3 in amino acids: CASSQGNGNTGELFF. In DNA form, the CDR3 reads TGCGCCAGCAGCCAAGGAAACGGGAACACCGGGGAGCTGTTTTTT.

The chain employs TRBV7-9 and TRBJ1-1; the D is unclear. Germline CDR1 SEHNR, CDR2 FQNEAQ (reference sequence). The CDR3 runs to 15 residues. V lost 7 bases and J 1 base, leaving 16 bases between the germline ends. In nucleotides, the CDR3 is TGTGCCAGCAACTCCCCAACCTCGCCGAACACTGAAGCTTTCTTT. Protein product: CASNSPTSPNTEAFF.

The rearrangement joins TRBV5-4 to TRBJ2-7, with a possible D match to TRBD1 (6 bases). This CDR3 spans 12 amino acids. CDR1 SGHNT and CDR2 YYREEE come from the germline V gene (reference sequence). Trimming shortened V by 1 base and J by 6 bases, and 8 bases separated the two germline ends. The CDR3 loop reads CASSLIGGEQYF. CDR3 bases: TGTGCCAGCAGCTTGATAGGGGGCGAGCAGTACTTC.

The chain combines TRBV12-3 or TRBV12-4 with TRBJ1-1; unclear D gene. The CDR3 is 11 amino acids. V gave up 6 bases and J gave up 2 bases, with 4 bases separating them. In nucleotides, the CDR3 is TGTGCCAGCAGGTTTAACACTGAAGCTTTCTTT. Its translation is CASRFNTEAFF.

J is TRBJ2-3 and V is TRBV9, with D possibly TRBD1 on 5 matching bases. V was cut by 1 base and J by 3 bases, with 9 bases left in between. Germline V gives CDR1 SGDLS, CDR2 YYNGEE. The CDR3 is 14 amino acids. In DNA, the CDR3 is TGTGCCAGCAGCGTACAGGGTAGGACAGATACGCAGTATTTT. Translating it yields CASSVQGRTDTQYF.

The chain carries TRBV27 and TRBJ1-4, with TRBD1 matching over 7 bases. Trimming at V came to 4 bases and at J to 1 base, leaving 6 bases not matched to a gene. This CDR3 has 16 residues. The germline CDR1 and CDR2 sequences are MNHEY and SMNVEV (reference sequence). CDR3 amino acids: CASSSRWTGTNEKLFF. The CDR3 nucleotides read TGTGCCAGCAGTTCCCGATGGACAGGAACTAATGAAAAACTGTTTTTT. Filled out from reference TRBV27 and TRBJ1-4, the complete variable domain reads EAQVTQNPRYLITVTGKKLTVTCSQNMNHEYMSWYRQDPGLGLRQIYYSMNVEVTDKGDVPEGYKVSRKEKRNFPLILESPSPNQTSLYFCASSSRWTGTNEKLFFGSGTQLSVL.

The V call is TRBV19, the J call TRBJ1-1, with 9 bases identical to TRBD1. J lost 5 bases, V lost 9 bases, and 7 bases had no gene match. CDR1 is LNHDA, CDR2 SQIVND, per germline (reference sequence). The CDR3 sequence is 13 residues long. The CDR3, as DNA: TGTGCCAGCATAACAGGGGGCGCGACTGAAGCTTTCTTT. This codes for CASITGGATEAFF. The variable domain in full, with the rest retrieved from reference TRBV19 and TRBJ1-1, is DGGITQSPKYLFRKEGQNVTLSCEQNLNHDAMYWYRQDPGQGLRLIYYSQIVNDFQKGDIAEGYSVSREKKESFPLTVTSAQKNPTAFYLCASITGGATEAFFGQGTRLTVV.

The rearrangement joins TRBV10-3 to TRBJ2-1; 8 nucleotides line up with TRBD1. Germline CDR1 and CDR2: ENHRY and SYGVKD. The trim removed 0 bases at V and 7 bases at J, leaving 8 bases unmatched. The CDR3 contains 16 residues. The CDR3 here is CAISESQGAGWNEQFF. In DNA, the CDR3 is TGTGCCATCAGTGAGTCCCAGGGGGCGGGATGGAATGAGCAGTTCTTC.

The genes are TRBV13 and TRBJ1-2; D might be TRBD1 (5 bases). V was cut by 4 bases and J by 6 bases, with 12 bases left in between. The CDR3 covers 13 residues. Germline CDR1 and CDR2: PRHDT and FYEKMQ (reference sequence). In DNA, the CDR3 is TGTGCCAGCAGCTCTCCAGGGCGGGATGGCTACACCTTC. It translates to CASSSPGRDGYTF. The whole variable domain, filled in from reference TRBV13 and TRBJ1-2, reads AAGVIQSPRHLIKEKRETATLKCYPIPRHDTVYWYQQGPGQDPQFLISFYEKMQSDKGSIPDRFSAQQFSDYHSELNMSSLELGDSALYFCASSSPGRDGYTFGSGTRLTVV.

The chain is built from TRBV2 and TRBJ2-1, with D maybe TRBD1 (5 bases). Per the germline V gene, CDR1 is SNHLY and CDR2 is FYNNEI. The CDR3 has 13 residues. V gave up 1 base and J gave up 12 bases, with 13 bases separating them. In DNA form, the CDR3 reads TGTGCCAGCAGTGAAGGTGGGGCTCCAGGGCAGTTCTTC. This translates into CASSEGGAPGQFF.

V usage is TRBV19 and J usage is TRBJ2-7; D perhaps matches TRBD1 (5 bases). Germline V gene lookup returns CDR1 LNHDA and CDR2 SQIVND (reference sequence). Between the trimmed V and J ends, which lost 1 base and 4 bases, there was a span of 20 bases. The CDR3 has 17 amino acids. This CDR3 reads CASSIGAGQEFGYEQYF. As DNA, the CDR3 is TGTGCCAGTAGTATAGGGGCAGGGCAAGAGTTTGGGTACGAGCAGTACTTC.